The rows below give T cell receptor beta chains drawn from one sample of a study of blood T cells in healthy people across ages. TCRdb re-analysed the 5' RACE reads in MiXCR, keeping a single row per CDR3 protein. There are around 1,600,000 distinct CDR3 sequences in the sample; approximately 43% occur only once, and over 3.5% lies in the top ten. Sequencing input: blood. These receptors all stem from a woman between 18 and 29 years old in good health. The CDR3 runs from the conserved cysteine through the conserved F or W. Each record gives: D gene, J gene, clone size, CDR3 length, V gene, CDR3 DNA, CDR3 protein. The D gene is left open where the match is weak. Clone size is not always given. Where it is, it says once, few, many or a class for expanded clones.

>NA|TRBJ2-1|few|13|TRBV20-1
TGCAGTGCTAGTCCGGTGTCGAACAATGAGCAGTTCTTC
CSASPVSNNEQFF
>TRBD1|TRBJ2-5|NA|13|TRBV25-1
TGTGCCAGCAGTGAATTTGGGACAGGGGACCAGTACTTC
CASSEFGTGDQYF
>TRBD1|TRBJ2-1|few|15|TRBV5-4
TGTGCCAGCAGCAACGGACAGGACCCCTACAATGAGCAGTTCTTC
CASSNGQDPYNEQFF
>NA|TRBJ2-1|NA|13|TRBV7-8
TGTGCCAGCAGCGGAGTAGACCACAATGAGCAGTTCTTC
CASSGVDHNEQFF
>NA|TRBJ2-7|few|12|TRBV18
TGTGCCAGCTCACCGGGGCGCGACGAGCAGTACTTC
CASSPGRDEQYF
>TRBD2|TRBJ2-7|NA|17|TRBV24-1
TGTGCCACCAGTGACCCGGGACTAGCGGGAGGCCTTGATGAGCAGTACTTC
CATSDPGLAGGLDEQYF
>TRBD1|TRBJ2-3|few|15|TRBV7-2
TGTGCCAGCAGCTCCGGGGGACAGGGCACAGATACGCAGTATTTT
CASSSGGQGTDTQYF
>NA|TRBJ1-1|NA|14|TRBV20-1
TGCAGTGCTAGAGCTTCGCGAGGGACTTCGGGAGCTTTCTTT
CSARASRGTSGAFF
>TRBD2|TRBJ2-1|few|16|TRBV12-3/TRBV12-4
TGTGCCAGCAGTTTCTTAGCGGGGAAGGGATACAATGAGCAGTTCTTC
CASSFLAGKGYNEQFF
>NA|TRBJ1-4|NA|16|TRBV18
TGTGCCAGCTCGCCTCAGGACAGTGCAACTAATGAAAAACTGTTTTTT
CASSPQDSATNEKLFF
>NA|TRBJ1-2|NA|11|TRBV3-1
TGTGCCACCTTTTTCCACTATGGCTACACCTTC
CATFFHYGYTF
>TRBD2|TRBJ2-1|NA|17|TRBV11-2
TGTGCCAGCAGCTTATTCATCGTGGGAGGGCCCCAAAATGAGCAGTTCTTC
CASSLFIVGGPQNEQFF
>TRBD2|TRBJ2-5|NA|19|TRBV12-3/TRBV12-4
TGTGCCAGCAGTTTAGAATGGACTAGCGGGGGGGCAGGGCAAGAGACCCAGTACTTC
CASSLEWTSGGAGQETQYF
>TRBD1|TRBJ1-2|many|14|TRBV12-3/TRBV12-4
TGTGCCAGCAGTTTAGGTACAGGGGCTACTGGCTACACCTTC
CASSLGTGATGYTF
>NA|TRBJ2-3|few|14|TRBV6-2/TRBV6-3
TGTGCCAGCACGGGACGGTGGATGACAGATACGCAGTATTTT
CASTGRWMTDTQYF
>TRBD2|TRBJ2-1|NA|16|TRBV28
TGTGCCAGCAGTGCCCGACTAGCGGGTTCCTACAATGAGCAGTTCTTC
CASSARLAGSYNEQFF
>NA|TRBJ2-7|few|18|TRBV7-2
TGTGCCAGCAGCTTGGACTCATCGGGAATTACCAATCTCTACGAGCAGTACTTC
CASSLDSSGITNLYEQYF
>NA|TRBJ2-7|NA|16|TRBV7-2
TGTGCCAGCAGCTTCGTTTCGAGCCCTGGGGGCTACGAGCAGTACTTC
CASSFVSSPGGYEQYF
>TRBD2|TRBJ2-2|NA|15|TRBV28
TGTGCCAGCCTTCATAGCGGGAGGGCCGCCGGGGAGCTGTTTTTT
CASLHSGRAAGELFF
>NA|TRBJ2-3|many|14|TRBV28
TGTGCCAGCAGAAAACACCTATCCACAGATACGCAGTATTTT
CASRKHLSTDTQYF
>NA|TRBJ2-5|NA|12|TRBV12-3/TRBV12-4
TGTGCCAGCGAATCCCGGGAGGAGACCCAGTACTTC
CASESREETQYF
>NA|TRBJ1-2|many|14|TRBV12-3/TRBV12-4
TGTGCCAGCAGTCCCGGTTGGGGTAACTATGGCTACACCTTC
CASSPGWGNYGYTF
>NA|TRBJ2-3|few|14|TRBV2
TGTGCCAGCAGTGGCGGGACGGCCCCAGATACGCAGTATTTT
CASSGGTAPDTQYF
>NA|TRBJ2-7|few|14|TRBV15
TGTGCCACCAGCAGAGTACGCCCCCCCTACGAGCAGTACTTC
CATSRVRPPYEQYF
>TRBD2|TRBJ2-5|NA|14|TRBV20-1
TGCAGTGCTAAAAAGGGAGGGTTAAAGGAGACCCAGTACTTC
CSAKKGGLKETQYF
>TRBD2|TRBJ2-1|NA|16|TRBV6-5
TGTGCCAGCAGTTACTACCTAGCGGGAGAGGACAATGAGCAGTTCTTC
CASSYYLAGEDNEQFF
>NA|TRBJ1-5|NA|14|TRBV15
TGTGCCACCAGCAGAGGACAGGGCAATCAGCCCCAGCATTTT
CATSRGQGNQPQHF
>TRBD2|TRBJ2-3|NA|16|TRBV7-2
TGTGCCAGCAGCTTAGTGGAGCGGGAGACAGCAGATACGCAGTATTTT
CASSLVERETADTQYF
>TRBD2|TRBJ2-5|few|16|TRBV25-1
TGTGCCAGCAGTGAATCCTCTAGCGGGTATCAAGAGACCCAGTACTTC
CASSESSSGYQETQYF
>NA|TRBJ2-3|NA|15|TRBV5-6
TGTGCCAGCAGCTTCTTAGGGGTAAGCGGAGATACGCAGTATTTT
CASSFLGVSGDTQYF
>NA|TRBJ2-2|NA|13|TRBV12-3/TRBV12-4
TGTGCCACCCAGGACAGAAACACCGGGGAGCTGTTTTTT
CATQDRNTGELFF
>TRBD1|TRBJ1-5|NA|15|TRBV7-9
TGTGCCAGCAGCTTGGAAGGACAGGGTCTGGGGCCCCAGCATTTT
CASSLEGQGLGPQHF
>TRBD2|TRBJ2-3|NA|14|TRBV7-6
TGTGCCAGCCTTCAAAGCGGGAGTTCGAATACGCAGTATTTT
CASLQSGSSNTQYF
>NA|TRBJ1-1|few|15|TRBV29-1
TGCAGCGTTGCTGGCCGACTGAGGGAGAACACTGAAGCTTTCTTT
CSVAGRLRENTEAFF
>TRBD2|TRBJ2-3|NA|14|TRBV29-1
TGCAGCGCCTATAGCGGGTCCAGCACAGATACGCAGTATTTT
CSAYSGSSTDTQYF
>NA|TRBJ1-5|few|14|TRBV20-1
TGCAGTGCTAGCCCACAGGGAGGCAATCAGCCCCAGCATTTT
CSASPQGGNQPQHF
>TRBD1|TRBJ2-2|NA|14|TRBV11-3
TGTGCCAGCAGCTCGGGACAGGAAGGCAGGGAGCTGTTTTTT
CASSSGQEGRELFF
>NA|TRBJ1-1|NA|13|TRBV27
TGTGCCAGCAGTTTAATGTATCGGACTGAAGCTTTCTTT
CASSLMYRTEAFF
>NA|TRBJ2-3|NA|16|TRBV7-9
TGTGCCAGCAGTACCGGGTACCAACTCTTCACAGATACGCAGTATTTT
CASSTGYQLFTDTQYF
>TRBD1|TRBJ2-1|few|13|TRBV7-2
TGTGCCAGCAGAGGACAGGGCTTCAGTGAGCAGTTCTTC
CASRGQGFSEQFF
>NA|TRBJ2-5|NA|15|TRBV4-3
TGCGCCAGCAGCCAAGTTCTCCCGCCCCAAGAGACCCAGTACTTC
CASSQVLPPQETQYF
>NA|TRBJ1-2|NA|16|TRBV7-9
TGTGCCAGCAGCGGGACACAGGGATTCTGGTACTATGGCTACACCTTC
CASSGTQGFWYYGYTF
>NA|TRBJ2-5|NA|15|TRBV12-3/TRBV12-4
TGTGCCAGCAGTTCCTATACAGGGCAGGCAGAGACCCAGTACTTC
CASSSYTGQAETQYF
>NA|TRBJ2-7|NA|16|TRBV21-1
TGTGCCAGCAGCAAAATGGGGAGGGACAGTTCCTACGAGCAGTACTTC
CASSKMGRDSSYEQYF
>NA|TRBJ1-2|few|14|TRBV29-1
TGCAGCGTGGCATTTGACAGCTGGAACTATGGCTACACCTTC
CSVAFDSWNYGYTF
>TRBD2|TRBJ2-5|NA|16|TRBV7-3
TGTGCCAGCAGCTACCCGGGGAAGCGGGATCGCAATGAGCAGTACTTC
CASSYPGKRDRNEQYF
>NA|TRBJ1-2|NA|13|TRBV12-3/TRBV12-4
TGTGCCAGCACTGAAGAATCTAACTATGGCTACACCTTC
CASTEESNYGYTF
>NA|TRBJ2-3|NA|12|TRBV29-1
TGCAGCGTAGGGACGTATGGGGATACGCAGTATTTT
CSVGTYGDTQYF
>NA|TRBJ1-1|NA|14|TRBV5-1
TGCGCCAGCAGCTTGGCCGACAGATACACGGAAGCTTTCTTT
CASSLADRYTEAFF
>TRBD1|TRBJ2-1|NA|15|TRBV28
TGTGCCAGCAGTCCTTGGGGGACAGTTGACAATGAGCAGTTCTTC
CASSPWGTVDNEQFF
>TRBD2|TRBJ2-7|NA|15|TRBV9
TGTGCCGGCAGCGTAGTGGGGGACTACTACAATGAGCAGTACTTC
CAGSVVGDYYNEQYF
>TRBD1|TRBJ1-2|NA|17|TRBV6-1
TGTGCCAGCAGAACCGGGACAGGGGGCCGGTGGTACTATGGCTACACCTTC
CASRTGTGGRWYYGYTF
>TRBD1|TRBJ1-1|few|14|TRBV2
TGTGCCAGCAGTGTCCAGGGGGCGTCTCGTGAAGCTTTCTTT
CASSVQGASREAFF
>NA|TRBJ2-1|few|12|TRBV7-8
TGTGCCAGCAGTCCCTGGGGGTATGAGCAGTTCTTC
CASSPWGYEQFF
>NA|TRBJ1-4|NA|16|TRBV5-1
TGCGCCAGCAGCTTGACGGGGCGGGATGTGGCTGAAAAACTGTTTTTT
CASSLTGRDVAEKLFF
>TRBD2|TRBJ2-3|NA|15|TRBV7-6
TGTGCCAGCAGCATCGGGACTAGCGGCCAAGATACGCAGTATTTT
CASSIGTSGQDTQYF